This TCR beta chain was sequenced during a study of CD8 T cells in Susac syndrome (dated by TCRdb to the late 2010s). Some background on the complete study: Whether CD8+ T cell activation and differentiation in Susac syndrome was antigen driven was tested using repertoire sequencing. CD8+ T cell repertoire clonality was compared between around eleven healthy donors, some 14 Susac syndrome patients and around 15 multiple sclerosis patients. The investigation overall reported the following: The number of individuals in the TCR sequencing and HLA analysis was recognized as being relatively small.

RNA was extracted using the RNeasy kit, and roughly 0.5 to 1 ug of the RNA was reverse transcribed with random hexamers. The immunoSEQ multiplex PCR assay, which covers 54 Vbeta and 13 Jbeta segments, was used to amplify TCR beta CDR3 regions. Bias from PCR amplification was corrected by using a synthetic template baseline for primer optimization and for computational correction. The study's processing was this. Reads were annotated to V, D and J genes per IMGT and analyzed with immunoSEQ Analyzer, keeping only productive sequences. Clonality was computed as one minus Shannon entropy normalized by log2 of the number of productive unique sequences. For each patient and control, public and private clones were evaluated within the 100 most prevalent clones. A clone was defined as Susac-specific if it was absent from the healthy and MS cohorts, from about 1,100 published viral clones and from other ImmuneACCESS disease sequences. The public reads were run again by TCRdb, first through fastp at Q25 and then through MiXCR, and only productive beta chains were kept. All rows with the same CDR3 protein become a single entry with the most common DNA and genes. What appears here as the V and J calls and clone size reflects TCRdb's work, not the paper's. The sample table shows 75,000 to 100,000 distinct CDR3 sequences, and approximately 94% are seen once. Together, the top ten hold about 0.28% of the sample.

Peripheral blood CD8+ and CD4+ T cells from healthy donors, Susac syndrome patients and multiple sclerosis patients were profiled by high-throughput TCR beta sequencing. Healthy donors were age- and sex-matched controls. Bulk CD8+ and CD4+ T cells were purified by magnetic negative isolation, whereas CD8+ TEMRA cells were enriched by FACS. Blood was drawn into EDTA tubes, processed within 24 hours, and PBMCs were isolated by density gradient centrifugation. PBMCs intended for TCR sequencing were cryopreserved in liquid nitrogen and were subsequently thawed in a 37 degrees C water bath. The sorted or isolated CD4+, CD8+ and CD8+ TEMRA cells reached a purity of at least 90%. The CDR3 contains 17 residues, cysteine and phenylalanine counted. The only DNA kept is the CDR3, 51 bases in frame from the first base. V is clipped by 5 bases and J by 2 bases, and the sequence between their germline boundaries is 23 bases long. In the germline V gene (reference sequence), CDR1 corresponds to GTSNPN and CDR2 to SVGIG.

About this clonotype: Its antigen has not been determined. Per-nucleotide qualities are absent, and no much larger clonotype sits a single base away.

Sequenced input: CD8+ T cells from PBMCs. This receptor was taken from a human donor in good health. The chain joins TRBV30 to TRBJ2-3; matching of 6 bases hints at TRBD1 as the D gene. The CDR3 region: CAWVPPLRDTNTDTQYF. The DNA reads TGTGCCTGGGTCCCCCCACTCCGGGACACCAACACAGATACGCAGTATTTT.